This T cell receptor beta chain was captured by sequencing in a study of T cells in localized non-small cell lung cancer. The study's findings and limits: Adjacent uninvolved lung had the highest clonality, suggesting focused antigen responses. Sequencing involved a lone tumor region, leaving heterogeneity possible. Greater blood T cell density accompanied longer overall survival. The appearance of a median approximately 57 of the top 100 tumor clones was seen in adjacent lung.

Using immunoSEQ multiplex PCR, the repertoire was profiled, and TCRdb retains in-frame clones only, with some absent. The sample has approximately 41,000 clones; 80% to 90% are singletons. With regard to this clone: What it binds is not known.

Trimming cost V 5 bases and J 1 base, with 9 bases left between them. The germline CDR1 and CDR2 sequences are LNHDA and SQIVND (reference sequence). The CDR3 is 15 amino acids. The material was peripheral blood mononuclear cells, obtained before any cancer treatment. This clonotype originated in a male donor aged 60 or over with stage II lung adenocarcinoma. The rearrangement links TRBV19 to TRBJ2-6; D not resolved. CDR3 protein: CASSPTSSGANVLTF. The CDR3 DNA is TGTGCCAGTAGTCCTACATCGTCTGGGGCCAACGTCCTGACTTTC.